This TCR beta chain was captured by sequencing in a study of cytomegalovirus exposure and HLA in healthy donors. Study-wide findings and caveats: Within the data, a cluster of highly shared sequence variants was likely a sequencing artifact.

Worth noting for this clone: Its antigen is not known.

The PCR contained 60 Vbeta and 13 Jbeta primers. Sequencing was performed with immunoSEQ multiplex PCR; in TCRdb, only in-frame clones are kept and a portion is missing. The sample lists about 89,000 clones, roughly three quarters occurring once. This CDR3 has 14 residues. Germline V lookup: CDR1 SEHNR, CDR2 FQNEAQ (reference sequence). The J segment lost 1 base and the V segment lost 7 bases, leaving 5 bases of the junction unmatched. This chain uses TRBV7-9 with TRBJ1-1; 8 nucleotides align to TRBD1. The TCR comes from a male donor in good health and CMV-seronegative. The material sequenced was PBMCs. Here the CDR3 reads CASITGTGNTEAFF. The CDR3 coding sequence is TGTGCCAGCATCACCGGGACAGGGAACACTGAAGCTTTCTTT.